The 4 T cell receptor beta chains presented below share a single source sample, sequenced in a study of blood T cells in healthy people across ages (dated by TCRdb to the mid-2010s). Receptor amplification or capture employed 5' RACE. The reads were generated on an Illumina HiSeq 2500. A second PCR of roughly 7 to 12 cycles was performed with a sample-barcoded 5' primer and a J-beta primer mix. TCRdb itself trimmed the public reads at Q25 with fastp, ran MiXCR and retained productive beta chains. Identical CDR3 proteins give one entry, which carries the most common genes and DNA. The sample has about 1,500,000 distinct CDR3 sequences on record, over 25% of them singletons. Clones ranked in the top ten supply about 8% of the sample. The sequencing sample was made of blood. The source is a woman younger than 45 in good health.

The chain carries TRBV2 and TRBJ2-7; D is perhaps TRBD1 (5 bases). This CDR3 is 14 amino acids long. The germline V and J ends were trimmed by 4 bases and 1 base, with 11 bases remaining between them. CDR1 SNHLY and CDR2 FYNNEI come from the germline V gene. CDR3 region: CASSVETDSYEQYF. DNA of the CDR3: TGTGCCAGCAGTGTGGAGACAGATTCCTACGAGCAGTACTTC.

The chain recombines TRBV18 with TRBJ2-7; 8 bases match TRBD2. Trimming removed 0 bases from V and 1 base from J; junction bases left unmatched: 2. This CDR3 is built from 15 residues. Germline CDR1 is KGHSH and CDR2 is LQKENI. Here the CDR3 reads CASSPPASGSYEQYF. The DNA of the CDR3 is TGTGCCAGCTCACCACCGGCTAGCGGGTCCTACGAGCAGTACTTC.

This clonotype was detected ten times or more. The chain carries TRBV20-1 and TRBJ2-3; 11 bases align to TRBD2. Unmatched junction bases numbered 3, after V lost 1 base and J lost 3 bases. The CDR3 totals 15 residues. Germline CDR1 DFQATT, CDR2 SNEGSKA (reference sequence). CDR3 protein: CSARGSSGRTDTQYF. CDR3 sequence (DNA): TGCAGTGCTAGAGGGTCTAGCGGGAGGACAGATACGCAGTATTTT.

The chain links TRBV2 to TRBJ1-1; tentative D call: TRBD1 (5 bases). The CDR3 is 13 amino acids. Deletions cut 5 bases from V and 5 bases from J, with 12 bases between. Germline CDR1 is SNHLY and CDR2 is FYNNEI. The DNA for the CDR3 is TGTGCCAGCAGTATGTCAGGGTTGACTGAAGCTTTCTTT. Translation: CASSMSGLTEAFF.